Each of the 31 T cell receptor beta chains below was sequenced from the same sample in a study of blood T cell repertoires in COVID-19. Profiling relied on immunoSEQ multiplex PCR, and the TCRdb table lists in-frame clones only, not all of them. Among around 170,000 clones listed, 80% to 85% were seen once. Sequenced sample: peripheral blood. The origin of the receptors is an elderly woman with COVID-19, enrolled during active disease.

Here the CDR3 DNA reads TGTGCCAGCTCGGCGACTAGCGGGAGCTCCTACAATGAGCAGTTCTTC. Protein product: CASSATSGSSYNEQFF. V usage is TRBV18 and J usage is TRBJ2-1; 12 bases are a match to TRBD2. The ends lost 6 bases at V and 0 bases at J; junction bases unmatched: 3. The CDR3 has 16 amino acids. The germline V gene encodes CDR1 KGHSH and CDR2 LQKENI.

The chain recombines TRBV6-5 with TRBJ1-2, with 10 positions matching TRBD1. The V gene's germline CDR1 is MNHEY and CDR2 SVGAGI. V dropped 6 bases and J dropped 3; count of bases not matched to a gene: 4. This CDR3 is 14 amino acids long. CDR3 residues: CASSRDRGDYGYTF. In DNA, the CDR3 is TGTGCCAGCAGCCGGGACAGGGGCGACTATGGCTACACCTTC.

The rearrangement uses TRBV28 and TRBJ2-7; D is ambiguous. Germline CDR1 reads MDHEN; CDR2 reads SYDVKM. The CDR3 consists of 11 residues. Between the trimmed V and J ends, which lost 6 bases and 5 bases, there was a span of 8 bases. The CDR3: CASSRFDEQYF. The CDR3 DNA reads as TGTGCCAGCAGCCGGTTTGACGAGCAGTACTTC. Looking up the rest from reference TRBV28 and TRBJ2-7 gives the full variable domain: DVKVTQSSRYLVKRTGEKVFLECVQDMDHENMFWYRQDPGLGLRLIYFSYDVKMKEKGDIPEGYSVSREKKERFSLILESASTNQTSMYLCASSRFDEQYFGPGTRLTVT.

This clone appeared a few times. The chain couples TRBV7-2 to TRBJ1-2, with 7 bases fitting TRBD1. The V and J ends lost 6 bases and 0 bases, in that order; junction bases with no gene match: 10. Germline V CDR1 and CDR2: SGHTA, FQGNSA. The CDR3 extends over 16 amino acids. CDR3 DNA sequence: TGTGCCAGCAGACCAAGGGGGACAGTAGCTAACTATGGCTACACCTTC. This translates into CASRPRGTVANYGYTF.

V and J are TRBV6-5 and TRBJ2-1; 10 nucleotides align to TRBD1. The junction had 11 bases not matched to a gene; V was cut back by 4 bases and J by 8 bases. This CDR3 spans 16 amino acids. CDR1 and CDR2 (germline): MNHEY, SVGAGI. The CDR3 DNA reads TGTGCCAGCAGTTCTCTTTCTGGACAGGGGGGCGATGAGCAGTTCTTC. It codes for CASSSLSGQGGDEQFF.

Here the CDR3 reads CASSLGRQEANYGYTF. CDR3 DNA: TGTGCCAGCAGCTTGGGGAGACAGGAAGCTAACTATGGCTACACCTTC. J is TRBJ1-2 and V is TRBV5-5; D is possibly TRBD1 (6 bases). V was shortened by 0 bases and J by 0 bases, with 12 bases between the two germline ends. The length of the CDR3 is 16 residues. From germline, CDR1 is SGHKS and CDR2 YYEKEE (reference sequence).

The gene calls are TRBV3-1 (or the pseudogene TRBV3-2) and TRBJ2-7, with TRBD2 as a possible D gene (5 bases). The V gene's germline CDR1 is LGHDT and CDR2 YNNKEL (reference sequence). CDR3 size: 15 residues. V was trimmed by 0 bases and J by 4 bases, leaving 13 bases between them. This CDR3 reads CASSQDPGRAYEQYF. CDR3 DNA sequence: TGTGCCAGCAGCCAAGATCCGGGGAGAGCATACGAGCAGTACTTC.

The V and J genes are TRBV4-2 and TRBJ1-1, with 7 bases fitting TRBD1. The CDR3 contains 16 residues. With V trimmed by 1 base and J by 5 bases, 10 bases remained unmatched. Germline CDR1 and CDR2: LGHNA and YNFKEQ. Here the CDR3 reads CASSQGVGGAKTEAFF. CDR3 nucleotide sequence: TGTGCCAGCAGCCAAGGGGTAGGGGGCGCAAAGACTGAAGCTTTCTTT.

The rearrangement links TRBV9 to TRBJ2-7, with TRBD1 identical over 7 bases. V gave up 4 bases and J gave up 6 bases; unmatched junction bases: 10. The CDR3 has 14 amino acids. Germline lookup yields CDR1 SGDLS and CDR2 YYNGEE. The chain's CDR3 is CASSPLAGGFEQYF. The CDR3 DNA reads TGTGCCAGCAGCCCTTTGGCAGGGGGATTCGAGCAGTACTTC.

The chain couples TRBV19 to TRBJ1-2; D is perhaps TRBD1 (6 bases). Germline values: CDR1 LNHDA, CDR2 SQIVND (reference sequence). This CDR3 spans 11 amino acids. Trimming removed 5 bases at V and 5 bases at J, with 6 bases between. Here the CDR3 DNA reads TGTGCCAGTAGTCAGGGGTATGGCTACACCTTC. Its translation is CASSQGYGYTF.

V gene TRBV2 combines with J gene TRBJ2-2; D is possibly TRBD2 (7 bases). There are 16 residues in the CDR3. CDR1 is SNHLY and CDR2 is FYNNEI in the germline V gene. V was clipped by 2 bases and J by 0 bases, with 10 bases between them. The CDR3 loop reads CASSELGGPNTGELFF. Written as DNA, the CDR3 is TGTGCCAGCAGTGAACTCGGGGGGCCGAACACCGGGGAGCTGTTTTTT.

The CDR3 coding sequence is TGCGCCTCACACAGGGGTCGCTCGACTAGCACAGATACGCAGTATTTT. Its protein is CASHRGRSTSTDTQYF. V gene TRBV5-1 combines with J gene TRBJ2-3, with TRBD1 identical over 7 bases. In germline, CDR1 is SGHRS, CDR2 YFSETQ. Trimming at V came to 10 bases and at J to 0 bases, leaving 14 bases not matched to a gene. There are 16 residues in the CDR3.

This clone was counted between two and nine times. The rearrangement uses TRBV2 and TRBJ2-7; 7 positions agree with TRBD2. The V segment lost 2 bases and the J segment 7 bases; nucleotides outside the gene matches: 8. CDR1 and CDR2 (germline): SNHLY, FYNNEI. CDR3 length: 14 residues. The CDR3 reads CASSETSARREQYF. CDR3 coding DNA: TGTGCCAGCAGTGAAACTAGCGCCCGGAGGGAGCAGTACTTC.

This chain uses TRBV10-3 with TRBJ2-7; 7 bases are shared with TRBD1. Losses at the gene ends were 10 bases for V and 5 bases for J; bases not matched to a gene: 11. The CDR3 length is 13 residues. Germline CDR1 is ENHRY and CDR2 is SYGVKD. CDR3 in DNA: TGTGCCACCAGGGACAGCTTGGTTAACGAGCAGTACTTC. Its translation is CATRDSLVNEQYF.

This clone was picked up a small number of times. The CDR3 nucleotides read TGTGCCAGCAGGCCCCGACACGCCAACGTCCTGACTTTC. Translating gives CASRPRHANVLTF. The V and J genes are TRBV6-5 and TRBJ2-6; no clear D gene. With 6 bases removed from V and 7 bases from J, the gap between germline ends came to 10 bases. CDR3 length: 13 residues. Germline V gene lookup returns CDR1 MNHEY and CDR2 SVGAGI.

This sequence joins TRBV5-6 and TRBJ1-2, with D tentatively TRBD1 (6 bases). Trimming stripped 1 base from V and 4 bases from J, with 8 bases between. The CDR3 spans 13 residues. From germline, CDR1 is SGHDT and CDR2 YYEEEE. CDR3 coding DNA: TGTGCCAGCAGCTTGACAGGGCGCTATGGCTACACCTTC. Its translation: CASSLTGRYGYTF.

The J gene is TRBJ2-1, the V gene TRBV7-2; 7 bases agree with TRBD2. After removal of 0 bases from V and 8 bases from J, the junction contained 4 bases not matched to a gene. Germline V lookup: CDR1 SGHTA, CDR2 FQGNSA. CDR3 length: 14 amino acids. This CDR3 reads CASSLAGRYDEQFF. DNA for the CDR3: TGTGCCAGCAGCTTAGCCGGGAGGTACGATGAGCAGTTCTTC.

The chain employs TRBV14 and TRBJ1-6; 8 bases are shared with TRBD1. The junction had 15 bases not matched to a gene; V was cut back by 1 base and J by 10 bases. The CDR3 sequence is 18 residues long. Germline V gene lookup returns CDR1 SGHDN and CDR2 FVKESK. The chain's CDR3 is CASSQGTRGDRGLSPLHF. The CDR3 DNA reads TGTGCCAGCAGCCAAGGCACAAGAGGAGACAGGGGACTCTCACCCCTCCACTTT.

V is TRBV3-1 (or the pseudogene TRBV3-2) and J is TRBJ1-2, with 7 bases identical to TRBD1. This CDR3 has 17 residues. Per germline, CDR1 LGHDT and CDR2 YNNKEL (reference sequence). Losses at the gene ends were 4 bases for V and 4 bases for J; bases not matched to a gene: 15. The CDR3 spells CASSPPLDRVRGYGYTF. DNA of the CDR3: TGTGCCAGCAGCCCCCCACTTGACAGGGTACGAGGCTATGGCTACACCTTC.

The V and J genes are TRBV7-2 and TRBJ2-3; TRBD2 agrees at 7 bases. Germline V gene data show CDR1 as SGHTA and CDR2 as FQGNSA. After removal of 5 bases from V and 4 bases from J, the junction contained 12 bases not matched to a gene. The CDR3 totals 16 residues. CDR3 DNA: TGTGCCAGCAGCCCCGAAGGTGGGAGGGCCGCAGATACGCAGTATTTT. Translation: CASSPEGGRAADTQYF.

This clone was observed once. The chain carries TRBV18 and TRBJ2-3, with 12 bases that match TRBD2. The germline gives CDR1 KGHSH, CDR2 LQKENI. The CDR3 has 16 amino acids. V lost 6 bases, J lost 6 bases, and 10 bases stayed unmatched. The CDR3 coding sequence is TGTGCCAGCTCGTCGACTAGCGGGGGACCCGGTGATACGCAGTATTTT. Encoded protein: CASSSTSGGPGDTQYF. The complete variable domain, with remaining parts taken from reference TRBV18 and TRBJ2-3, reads NAGVMQNPRHLVRRRGQEARLRCSPMKGHSHVYWYRQLPEEGLKFMVYLQKENIIDESGMPKERFSAEFPKEGPSILRIQQVVRGDSAAYFCASSSTSGGPGDTQYFGPGTRLTVL.

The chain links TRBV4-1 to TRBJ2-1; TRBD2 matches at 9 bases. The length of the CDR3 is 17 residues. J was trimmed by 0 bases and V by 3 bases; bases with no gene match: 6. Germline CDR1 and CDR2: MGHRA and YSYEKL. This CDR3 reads CASSQGRLAVSYNEQFF. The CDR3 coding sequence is TGCGCCAGCAGCCAGGGTAGACTAGCGGTCTCCTACAATGAGCAGTTCTTC.

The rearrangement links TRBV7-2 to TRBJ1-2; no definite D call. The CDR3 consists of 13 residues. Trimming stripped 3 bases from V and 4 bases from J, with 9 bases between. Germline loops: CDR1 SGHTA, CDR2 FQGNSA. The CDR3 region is CASSFGLGYGYTF. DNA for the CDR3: TGTGCCAGCAGCTTCGGGTTAGGCTATGGCTACACCTTC.

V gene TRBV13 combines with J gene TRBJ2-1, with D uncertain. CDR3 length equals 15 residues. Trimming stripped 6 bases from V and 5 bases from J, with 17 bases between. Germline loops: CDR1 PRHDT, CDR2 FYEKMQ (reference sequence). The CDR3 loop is CASRFRLRTHNEQFF. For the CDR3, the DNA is TGTGCCAGCAGATTCAGACTCCGCACCCACAATGAGCAGTTCTTC.

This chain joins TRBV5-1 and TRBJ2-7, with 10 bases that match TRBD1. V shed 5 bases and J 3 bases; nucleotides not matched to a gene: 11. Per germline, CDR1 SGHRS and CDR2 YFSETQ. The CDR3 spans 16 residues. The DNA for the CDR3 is TGCGCCAGCAGAAGCGAGGGGACAGGGGTCATCTACGAGCAGTACTTC. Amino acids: CASRSEGTGVIYEQYF.

This CDR3 is CASSHWGRGADYEQYF. The CDR3 DNA reads as TGTGCCAGCAGCCACTGGGGGCGGGGGGCCGACTACGAGCAGTACTTC. The chain employs TRBV14 and TRBJ2-7, with 8 bases fitting TRBD2. Germline CDR1 and CDR2: SGHDN and FVKESK. V trimming: 3 bases; J trimming: 3 bases; junction bases outside the gene matches: 10. The CDR3 spans 16 residues.

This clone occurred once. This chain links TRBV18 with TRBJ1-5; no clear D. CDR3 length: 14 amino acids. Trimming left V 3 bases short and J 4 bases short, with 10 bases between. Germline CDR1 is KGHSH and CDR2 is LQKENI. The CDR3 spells CASSPLGGNQPQHF. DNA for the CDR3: TGTGCCAGCTCACCCCTTGGAGGGAATCAGCCCCAGCATTTT.

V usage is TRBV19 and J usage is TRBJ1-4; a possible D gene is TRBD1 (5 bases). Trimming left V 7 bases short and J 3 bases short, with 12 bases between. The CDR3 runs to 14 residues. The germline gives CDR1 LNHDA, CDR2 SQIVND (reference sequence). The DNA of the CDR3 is TGTGCCAGTACGGGACTTAGAGCTAATGAAAAACTGTTTTTT. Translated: CASTGLRANEKLFF. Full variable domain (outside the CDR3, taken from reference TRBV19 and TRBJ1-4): DGGITQSPKYLFRKEGQNVTLSCEQNLNHDAMYWYRQDPGQGLRLIYYSQIVNDFQKGDIAEGYSVSREKKESFPLTVTSAQKNPTAFYLCASTGLRANEKLFFGSGTQLSVL.

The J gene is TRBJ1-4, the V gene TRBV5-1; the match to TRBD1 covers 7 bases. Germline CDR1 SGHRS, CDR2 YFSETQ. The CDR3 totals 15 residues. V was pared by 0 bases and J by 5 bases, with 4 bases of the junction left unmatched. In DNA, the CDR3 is TGCGCCAGCAGCTTGGAAGGGACAGCGAATGAAAAACTGTTTTTT. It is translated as CASSLEGTANEKLFF.

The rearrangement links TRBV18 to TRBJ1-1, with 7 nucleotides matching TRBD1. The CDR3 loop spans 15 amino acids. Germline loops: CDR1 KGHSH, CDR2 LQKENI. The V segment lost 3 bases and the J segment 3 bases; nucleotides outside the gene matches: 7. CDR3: CASSPFTGQDTEAFF. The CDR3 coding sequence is TGTGCCAGCTCACCGTTCACCGGACAGGACACTGAAGCTTTCTTT.

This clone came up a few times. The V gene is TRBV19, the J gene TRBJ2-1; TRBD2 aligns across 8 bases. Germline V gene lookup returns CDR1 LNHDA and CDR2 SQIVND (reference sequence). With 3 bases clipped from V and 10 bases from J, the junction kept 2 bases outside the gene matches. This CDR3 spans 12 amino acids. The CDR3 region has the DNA TGTGCCAGTAGTATGAGCGGGGGCGAGCAGTTCTTC. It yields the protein CASSMSGGEQFF.